This T cell receptor (beta chain) was identified during a study of blood T cells in healthy people across ages. General study results and limits: More naive CD4+ cells and higher diversity were found in long-lived than in aged donors. The recorded TCR beta diversity per million T cells decreased in a roughly linear manner with age. Unsorted PBMCs prevented conclusive naive versus antigen-experienced comparison.

The CDR3 consists of 17 residues. Trimming at V came to 3 bases and at J to 4 bases, leaving 8 bases not matched to a gene. Germline CDR1 SGHVS, CDR2 FNYEAQ. A second PCR of about 6 to 11 cycles used a sample-barcoded 5' primer and a J-beta primer mix. TCRdb re-called the 5' RACE reads with MiXCR, one entry per CDR3 protein. The sample records 890,000 or so distinct CDR3 sequences, around 62% being singletons. This clonotype was detected only a few times. The antigen is unknown. The TCR was taken from a man under 40 in good health. V is TRBV7-6 and J is TRBJ2-6; 8 positions match TRBD1. The sequencing input was blood. The CDR3 DNA reads TGTGCCAGCAGCTTTGGCAGGGGGCTTGGAGGGGCCAACGTCCTGACTTTC. Amino acids: CASSFGRGLGGANVLTF.